The 5 T cell receptor beta chains presented below share a single source sample, sequenced in a study of regulatory T cells in long-lasting Graves disease. Time point specified: newly diagnosed GD, antithyroid drugs for less than 3 months. The authors made the TCR library using RNA they extracted from PBMCs. Arm-PCR of CDR3 regions and iRepertoire HTBI primers were the basis on which TCR beta libraries were built. A single record per CDR3 protein comes from TCRdb applying MiXCR to the multiplex PCR reads. This sample carries roughly 380,000 distinct CDR3 sequences, around a sixth of them seen once, and the ten largest clones take about 24%. Sequenced material: peripheral blood mononuclear cells (PBMCs), taken at new diagnosis, from a patient treated with antithyroid drugs. The receptors were sampled from a female donor with Graves disease.

The chain joins TRBV6-1 to TRBJ1-2, with 7 bases lining up with TRBD1. Germline loops: CDR1 MNHNS, CDR2 SASEGT. This CDR3 is built from 13 residues. The V and J ends lost 6 bases and 8 bases, in that order; junction bases with no gene match: 9. As DNA, the CDR3 is TGTGCCAGCAGCGTGACAGGGCTGGAAGGCTACACCTTC. This translates into CASSVTGLEGYTF.

For the CDR3, the DNA is TGCAGTGCTAGCGTGCGGGGGGGCGGCGAGCAGTACTTC. It is translated as CSASVRGGGEQYF. This chain joins TRBV20-1 and TRBJ2-7, with 9 nucleotides matching TRBD2. V dropped 3 bases and J dropped 6; count of bases not matched to a gene: 6. This CDR3 has 13 amino acids. CDR1 is DFQATT, CDR2 SNEGSKA, per germline (reference sequence).

This clonotype came up many times. This chain connects TRBV11-2 to TRBJ2-1; D remains unclear. Germline V CDR1 and CDR2: SGHAT, FQNNGV. This CDR3 spans 13 amino acids. Deletions cut 1 base from V and 15 bases from J, with 16 bases between. The CDR3 DNA reads as TGTGCCAGCAGCTTAGCCCCCCAAGGGATGGGGTTCTTC. As protein: CASSLAPQGMGFF.

There are many counts of this clonotype. The chain recombines TRBV7-2 with TRBJ2-3, with D unclear. Germline CDR1 is SGHTA and CDR2 is FQGNSA. V lost 2 bases and J 1 base, leaving 7 bases between the germline ends. The CDR3 sequence is 14 residues long. The DNA of the CDR3 is TGTGCCAGCAGCTTAACGCTCGGCACAGATACGCAGTATTTT. This gives the protein CASSLTLGTDTQYF.

The chain combines TRBV2 with TRBJ2-1; tentatively, D is TRBD2 (5 bases). There are 16 residues in the CDR3. Germline CDR1 is SNHLY and CDR2 is FYNNEI. Trimming took 4 bases from V and 3 from J, leaving 16 bases between them. The CDR3 here is CASSGNSGTLYNEQFF. CDR3 coding DNA: TGTGCCAGCAGTGGCAACAGCGGTACCCTCTACAATGAGCAGTTCTTC.